Listed here are 3 T cell receptor beta chains from one sample, sequenced in a study of blood T cells in healthy people across ages (dated by TCRdb to about 2015). Receptors were amplified or captured by 5' RACE. Sequencing relied on an Illumina HiSeq 2500. A second PCR of about 7 to 12 cycles was run with a J-beta primer mix and a sample-barcoded 5' primer. TCRdb took the public reads, trimmed them with fastp at Q25, ran MiXCR for clone calling and kept in-frame beta chains. Under each unique CDR3 protein, matching rows form one entry showing the most common genes and DNA. The sample includes hundreds of thousands of distinct CDR3 sequences, with around 50% observed a single time. The top ten constitute about 13% of the sample. The material sequenced was blood. These receptors all come from a woman of 80 years or more in good health.

The CDR3 coding sequence is TGTGCCAGCAACGGACAGTGGACCTACGAGCAGTACTTC. Residues: CASNGQWTYEQYF. The chain joins TRBV2 to TRBJ2-7; possibly TRBD1 for D (6 bases). Trimming left V 7 bases short and J 2 bases short, with 12 bases between. Germline V gives CDR1 SNHLY, CDR2 FYNNEI. The CDR3 sequence is 13 residues long. Filled out from reference TRBV2 and TRBJ2-7, the complete variable domain reads EPEVTQTPSHQVTQMGQEVILRCVPISNHLYFYWYRQILGQKVEFLVSFYNNEISEKSEIFDDQFSVERPDGSNFTLKIRSTKLEDSAMYFCASNGQWTYEQYFGPGTRLTVT.

The chain uses TRBV3-1 and TRBJ1-6; the D is unclear. Between the trimmed V and J ends, which lost 1 base and 9 bases, there was a span of 4 bases. The CDR3 is 12 amino acids. CDR1 is LGHDT, CDR2 YNNKEL, per germline (reference sequence). The CDR3 nucleotides read TGTGCCAGCAGCCAAGGGGTTTCACCCCTCCACTTT. Its translation is CASSQGVSPLHF.

This chain joins TRBV20-1 and TRBJ2-1; 7 bases fit TRBD2. V dropped 5 bases and J dropped 7; count of bases not matched to a gene: 5. CDR3 length: 12 residues. Germline lookup yields CDR1 DFQATT and CDR2 SNEGSKA (reference sequence). CDR3 loop: CSAFLGGNEQFF. The CDR3 region has the DNA TGCAGTGCTTTCCTCGGGGGGAATGAGCAGTTCTTC.